The rows below give T cell receptor beta chains drawn from one sample of a study of vaccination and CD4 T cells after COVID-19. No antigen has been assigned to these receptors. From the PCR reads, TCRdb called clonotypes with MiXCR, one entry per CDR3 protein. The sample has tens of thousands of distinct CDR3 sequences; less than 60% are singletons. Sequencing was carried out using CD4+ T cells from blood, cultured in vitro. The receptors come from a human donor who had recovered from COVID-19. Each CDR3 is given with its conserved first and last residue. A D gene is named only where the DNA matches it firmly. Clone size, where shown, is once, few, many, or a class for clones that have expanded.

>.|TRBJ2-5|TRBD1|TRBV30
TGTGCCTGGACTGGCGGTAGGACAGGGGGAATGACCCAGTACTTC
CAWTGGRTGGMTQYF
>.|TRBJ1-2|.|TRBV7-2
TGTGCCAGCAGCTTAGCCAGGAGTAACTATGGCTACACCTTC
CASSLARSNYGYTF
>.|TRBJ1-2|.|TRBV7-2
TGTGCCAGCAGCACTCACTCCAGCGGGGGGGGGACTTACTATGGCTACACCTTC
CASSTHSSGGGTYYGYTF
>.|TRBJ1-1|.|TRBV5-4
TGTGCCAGCAGCCAACGGGGGTTGAACACTGAAGCTTTCTTT
CASSQRGLNTEAFF
>.|TRBJ1-2|TRBD1|TRBV6-1
TGTGCCAGCAAAGGACAGGGGGCTTTCTATGGCTACACCTTC
CASKGQGAFYGYTF
>.|TRBJ1-5|TRBD1|TRBV6-1
TGTGCCAGCGATCCAACAGCCGACAGGGGGATCAGTCAGCCCCAGCATTTT
CASDPTADRGISQPQHF
>.|TRBJ1-5|TRBD1|TRBV12-3/TRBV12-4
TGTGCCAGCAGACACCCCGACAGGGGTTTTCAGCCCCAGCATTTT
CASRHPDRGFQPQHF
>.|TRBJ2-7|TRBD1|TRBV20-1
TGCAGTGCTAGAGATCATCATAGGGGGCTTTACGAGCAGTACTTC
CSARDHHRGLYEQYF
>.|TRBJ1-1|.|TRBV19
TGTGCCAGTAGCGGACTGAACACTGAAGCTTTCTTT
CASSGLNTEAFF
>few|TRBJ2-5|TRBD1|TRBV6-5
TGTGCCAGCAGTTGGGACAGGGAGGGGACCCAGTACTTC
CASSWDREGTQYF
>.|TRBJ1-5|.|TRBV19
TGTGCCAGTAGCCGACGCGGAGGGTTAAGTCAGCCCCAGCATTTT
CASSRRGGLSQPQHF
>.|TRBJ1-2|.|TRBV6-2/TRBV6-3
TGTGCCAGCTGGGGCTATGCTAACTATGGCTACACCTTC
CASWGYANYGYTF
>.|TRBJ2-2|TRBD1|TRBV27
TGTGCCAGCAGTTTAGGGGACAGGGTAGGGGAGCTGTTTTTT
CASSLGDRVGELFF
>few|TRBJ1-1|.|TRBV14
TGTGCCAGCAGCCAAAGGCCAGGGGTCACTGAAGCTTTCTTT
CASSQRPGVTEAFF